This T cell receptor beta chain was observed in a study of cytomegalovirus exposure and HLA in healthy donors. PCR involved 60 Vbeta and 13 Jbeta primers. Data came from immunoSEQ multiplex PCR; TCRdb stores just in-frame clones and leaves some out. The sample lists over 100,000 clones, approximately 64% seen once, with about 2.6% in the top ten. This CDR3 comprises 20 residues. Germline V gives CDR1 SGHRS, CDR2 YFSETQ. The V and J ends lost 0 bases and 2 bases, in that order; junction bases with no gene match: 14. Overall study results and limits: Earlier analysis found most TCR beta V segments productive about 90% or about 30% of the time.

Details on this clone: The antigen is not known.

This sequence originates from a woman in her forties in good health and CMV-seronegative. Sequencing was carried out using PBMCs. This chain links TRBV5-1 with TRBJ2-2, with 9 bases fitting TRBD1. In nucleotides, the CDR3 is TGCGCCAGCAGCTTGGAAACTAGGGACAGGGTAATTTCAAACACCGGGGAGCTGTTTTTT. Translating it yields CASSLETRDRVISNTGELFF.